One and the same sample provided the 7 T cell receptor beta chains below, sequenced in a study of T cell responses to AZD1222 COVID-19 vaccine. Repertoires were generated with immunoSEQ multiplex PCR, while TCRdb's copy carries only in-frame clones and drops some. Of some 150,000 clones detected, approximately 90% appear once; the ten largest clones hold under 2%. The sample was peripheral blood, taken 28 days after the second AZD1222 dose. The receptors shown here come from an adult who received the AZD1222 COVID-19 vaccine.

V is TRBV4-2 and J is TRBJ2-1; the D call may be TRBD1 or TRBD2 (6 bases each). With 0 bases removed from V and 8 bases from J, the gap between germline ends came to 14 bases. CDR1 is LGHNA and CDR2 is YNFKEQ in the germline V gene. The CDR3 is 15 amino acids. CDR3 nucleotide sequence: TGTGCCAGCAGCCAAGATCTGGGGGCTAGCGATGAGCAGTTCTTC. Its translation: CASSQDLGASDEQFF.

V gene TRBV24-1 combines with J gene TRBJ2-6; D assignment may be TRBD1 or TRBD2 (5 bases each). Germline CDR1 is KGHDR and CDR2 is SFDVKD. The V and J ends lost 4 bases and 0 bases respectively, with 21 bases between them. There are 20 residues in the CDR3. The CDR3 loop is CATSEKKRGRIDSGANVLTF. In nucleotides, the CDR3 is TGTGCCACCAGTGAGAAGAAGAGGGGCAGGATCGACTCTGGGGCCAACGTCCTGACTTTC.

The chain is built from TRBV6-1 and TRBJ2-2; maybe TRBD2 (6 bases). V lost 2 bases, J lost 6 bases, and 19 bases lay in between. The germline V gene encodes CDR1 MNHNS and CDR2 SASEGT. This CDR3 region has 17 residues. This CDR3 reads CASSERRGPDPAGELFF. For the CDR3, the DNA is TGTGCCAGCAGTGAAAGGAGGGGCCCGGACCCCGCCGGGGAGCTGTTTTTT.

The chain joins TRBV11-2 to TRBJ1-6; D is undetermined. In germline, CDR1 is SGHAT, CDR2 FQNNGV. V was cut by 4 bases and J by 7 bases, with 14 bases left in between. The CDR3 length is 15 residues. CDR3 sequence: CASSSRGIFNSPLHF. CDR3 DNA sequence: TGTGCCAGCAGCTCGAGAGGGATTTTCAATTCACCCCTCCACTTT.

The chain carries TRBV7-8 and TRBJ1-5; no definite D call. Germline V CDR1 and CDR2: SGHVS, FQNEAQ. The CDR3 spans 14 residues. V lost 1 base and J lost 9, with 13 bases in between. The CDR3 region is CASSLGTPPGPQHF. In DNA, the CDR3 is TGTGCCAGCAGCTTAGGCACGCCTCCCGGGCCCCAGCATTTT.

The chain uses TRBV7-9 and TRBJ1-4; 9 bases are shared with TRBD1. This CDR3 is 15 amino acids long. J gave up 5 bases and V 5 bases, and 6 bases lay outside the gene matches. Per germline, CDR1 SEHNR and CDR2 FQNEAQ (reference sequence). The CDR3: CASSIGQGWNEKLFF. CDR3 bases: TGTGCCAGCAGCATCGGACAGGGGTGGAATGAAAAACTGTTTTTT.

The rearrangement joins TRBV12-5 to TRBJ1-1; possible D gene TRBD1, 6 bases. The CDR3 spans 13 residues. The germline gives CDR1 LGHNT, CDR2 FRNRAP. The germline V and J ends were trimmed by 5 bases and 1 base, with 8 bases remaining between them. The DNA for the CDR3 is TGTGCTAGTGGTGACAGGAGGAACACTGAAGCTTTCTTT. Amino acids: CASGDRRNTEAFF.